Listed below are T cell receptor beta chains from one sample, sequenced in a study of blood T cell repertoires in COVID-19. Some clones are missing from TCRdb's copy, which holds only in-frame ones; the method was immunoSEQ multiplex PCR. The data show 270,000 or so clones, with 70% to 85% seen just once and more than 1.1% held by the top ten. The sample consisted of peripheral blood. Every receptor here comes from a human donor with COVID-19, enrolled during active disease. The donor label of this sample is uncertain. CDR3s include the opening cysteine and the closing phenylalanine or tryptophan. Fields, in order: clone size, J gene, V gene, D gene, CDR3 DNA, CDR3 protein. The D gene is left open where the match is weak. A clone size is listed for some rows: how often the clone was seen (once, few, many), or a class if it is expanded.

abundance: -
j_gene: TRBJ2-7
v_gene: TRBV29-1
d_gene: TRBD2
CDR3nt: TGCAGCGTCACCGGGACTAGCGGGAGGAGTACCTACGAGCAGTACTTC
CDR3aa: CSVTGTSGRSTYEQYF

abundance: -
j_gene: TRBJ2-2
v_gene: TRBV30
d_gene: TRBD1
CDR3nt: TGTGCCTGGAGTGGGGACAGGGGAGGGACCGGGGAGCTGTTTTTT
CDR3aa: CAWSGDRGGTGELFF

abundance: -
j_gene: TRBJ1-2
v_gene: TRBV2
d_gene: -
CDR3nt: TGTGCCAGCTTGCTTCCGGGGGAGTCCTATGGCTACACCTTC
CDR3aa: CASLLPGESYGYTF

abundance: -
j_gene: TRBJ1-1
v_gene: TRBV29-1
d_gene: TRBD1
CDR3nt: TGCAGCGTGAGACAGGGCGGGAACACTGAAGCTTTCTTT
CDR3aa: CSVRQGGNTEAFF

abundance: -
j_gene: TRBJ1-1
v_gene: TRBV2
d_gene: -
CDR3nt: TGTGCCAGCAGAACAGAGAGGAACACTGAAGCTTTCTTT
CDR3aa: CASRTERNTEAFF

abundance: -
j_gene: TRBJ2-3
v_gene: TRBV4-2
d_gene: -
CDR3nt: TGTGCCAGCAGCCAATTAGGGGGTGAAGATACGCAGTATTTT
CDR3aa: CASSQLGGEDTQYF

abundance: -
j_gene: TRBJ1-1
v_gene: TRBV4-2
d_gene: -
CDR3nt: TGTGCCAGCAGCCAAGGGACAGACCTTTCTGAAGCTTTCTTT
CDR3aa: CASSQGTDLSEAFF

abundance: -
j_gene: TRBJ2-1
v_gene: TRBV10-3
d_gene: TRBD2
CDR3nt: TGTGCCATCAGAACCGGGACTAGCGGGAGGCGTCTGGGGGGTGAGCAGTTCTTC
CDR3aa: CAIRTGTSGRRLGGEQFF

abundance: -
j_gene: TRBJ1-1
v_gene: TRBV3-1/TRBV3-2
d_gene: -
CDR3nt: TGTGCCAGCAGCCTATACATCGGGGGTACGACTGAAGCTTTCTTT
CDR3aa: CASSLYIGGTTEAFF

abundance: -
j_gene: TRBJ1-6
v_gene: TRBV28
d_gene: TRBD1
CDR3nt: TGTGCCAGCAAGACAGGGGTTCATCCTGTTTCACCCCTCCACTTT
CDR3aa: CASKTGVHPVSPLHF

abundance: once
j_gene: TRBJ1-6
v_gene: TRBV30
d_gene: TRBD1
CDR3nt: TGTGCCTCTAGGCCCGGGACAGAGAATAATTCACCCCTCCACTTT
CDR3aa: CASRPGTENNSPLHF

abundance: -
j_gene: TRBJ2-2
v_gene: TRBV6-5
d_gene: TRBD1
CDR3nt: TGTGCCAGCCAGGGACAGATTTTCGGTGGCGGGGAGCTGTTTTTT
CDR3aa: CASQGQIFGGGELFF

abundance: -
j_gene: TRBJ1-4
v_gene: TRBV12-3/TRBV12-4
d_gene: TRBD1
CDR3nt: TGTGCCACAATACAGGGGTTTAATGAAAAACTGTTTTTT
CDR3aa: CATIQGFNEKLFF

abundance: -
j_gene: TRBJ2-3
v_gene: TRBV6-5
d_gene: TRBD2
CDR3nt: TGTGCCAGCATTCTTATAGCGGGTACCACAGATACGCAGTATTTT
CDR3aa: CASILIAGTTDTQYF

abundance: -
j_gene: TRBJ1-3
v_gene: TRBV10-1
d_gene: TRBD1
CDR3nt: TGCGCCAGCAGTGAAGACAGGGGAATAGGAAACACCATATATTTT
CDR3aa: CASSEDRGIGNTIYF

abundance: -
j_gene: TRBJ1-1
v_gene: TRBV12-3/TRBV12-4
d_gene: TRBD1
CDR3nt: TGTGCCACCCGACAGGGGGAGGACACTGAAGCTTTCTTT
CDR3aa: CATRQGEDTEAFF

abundance: once
j_gene: TRBJ1-4
v_gene: TRBV30
d_gene: TRBD1
CDR3nt: TGTGCCTGGAGTGTACTCGAACAGGGGGTTGAAAAACTGTTTTTT
CDR3aa: CAWSVLEQGVEKLFF

abundance: -
j_gene: TRBJ1-2
v_gene: TRBV3-1/TRBV3-2
d_gene: -
CDR3nt: TGTGCCAGCAGCCAGGCCAACAGTGGCTACACCTTC
CDR3aa: CASSQANSGYTF

abundance: -
j_gene: TRBJ1-2
v_gene: TRBV5-6
d_gene: -
CDR3nt: TGTGCCAGCAGCTTGGCCAGATCCGCTAACTATGGCTACACCTTC
CDR3aa: CASSLARSANYGYTF

abundance: -
j_gene: TRBJ2-3
v_gene: TRBV4-3
d_gene: TRBD2
CDR3nt: TGCGCCAGCAGCCAAGAGGGGACTAGCGGCACAGATACGCAGTATTTT
CDR3aa: CASSQEGTSGTDTQYF

abundance: -
j_gene: TRBJ2-5
v_gene: TRBV4-1
d_gene: TRBD1
CDR3nt: TGCGCCAGCAGTAGAACCGGGACAGGGGCGGAGGAAGAGACCCAGTACTTC
CDR3aa: CASSRTGTGAEEETQYF

abundance: many
j_gene: TRBJ2-2
v_gene: TRBV5-6
d_gene: -
CDR3nt: TGTGCCAGCAGAAACACAGGGAACACCGGGGAGCTGTTTTTT
CDR3aa: CASRNTGNTGELFF

abundance: -
j_gene: TRBJ1-1
v_gene: TRBV28
d_gene: -
CDR3nt: TGTGCCAGCAGTGTCCGGGACAATCTAAGAACTGAAGCTTTCTTT
CDR3aa: CASSVRDNLRTEAFF

abundance: once
j_gene: TRBJ2-7
v_gene: TRBV5-8
d_gene: -
CDR3nt: TGTGCCAGCAGCTTAAAGGGGTACTCCTACGAGCAGTACTTC
CDR3aa: CASSLKGYSYEQYF

abundance: -
j_gene: TRBJ2-7
v_gene: TRBV7-9
d_gene: -
CDR3nt: TGTGCCAGCAGCTTAGGTGAGGGAGCTTTCTACGAGCAGTACTTC
CDR3aa: CASSLGEGAFYEQYF

abundance: -
j_gene: TRBJ2-7
v_gene: TRBV27
d_gene: TRBD2
CDR3nt: TGTGCCACCTGGACTAGCGGGAGAACTTCCTACGAGCAGTACTTC
CDR3aa: CATWTSGRTSYEQYF

abundance: -
j_gene: TRBJ1-5
v_gene: TRBV7-2
d_gene: TRBD1
CDR3nt: TGTGCCAGCAGCTTCACGACAGGGGAAGGTCAGCCCCAGCATTTT
CDR3aa: CASSFTTGEGQPQHF

abundance: -
j_gene: TRBJ2-2
v_gene: TRBV19
d_gene: -
CDR3nt: TGTGCCAGTAGTATTCTGGGGGCCGCCGGGGAGCTGTTTTTT
CDR3aa: CASSILGAAGELFF

abundance: -
j_gene: TRBJ2-2
v_gene: TRBV9
d_gene: TRBD2
CDR3nt: TGTGCCAGCAGCGTAGCCCTAGCGGGAGGTAACACCGGGGAGCTGTTTTTT
CDR3aa: CASSVALAGGNTGELFF

abundance: -
j_gene: TRBJ2-5
v_gene: TRBV28
d_gene: -
CDR3nt: TGTGCCAGCAGTTTGGGTCAGGGAGAGACCCAGTACTTC
CDR3aa: CASSLGQGETQYF

abundance: -
j_gene: TRBJ1-2
v_gene: TRBV4-3
d_gene: -
CDR3nt: TGCGCCAGCAGCCAAGAGGCCGATACCCTTTATGGCTACACCTTC
CDR3aa: CASSQEADTLYGYTF

abundance: once
j_gene: TRBJ1-4
v_gene: TRBV9
d_gene: TRBD1
CDR3nt: TGTGCCAGCAGCTCGGGACAGAATGAAAAACTGTTTTTT
CDR3aa: CASSSGQNEKLFF

abundance: -
j_gene: TRBJ2-1
v_gene: TRBV30
d_gene: TRBD2
CDR3nt: TGTGCCTGGTGGGGACTAGCGGTTTCCGGAGTCAATGAGCAGTTCTTC
CDR3aa: CAWWGLAVSGVNEQFF

abundance: many
j_gene: TRBJ2-3
v_gene: TRBV5-6
d_gene: -
CDR3nt: TGTGCCAGCAGCTTGGGACTAGGACCCACAGATACGCAGTATTTT
CDR3aa: CASSLGLGPTDTQYF

abundance: -
j_gene: TRBJ1-5
v_gene: TRBV15
d_gene: -
CDR3nt: TGTGCCACCAGCAGAGATCGGGGGTCTCAGCCCCAGCATTTT
CDR3aa: CATSRDRGSQPQHF

abundance: -
j_gene: TRBJ2-2
v_gene: TRBV4-3
d_gene: TRBD2
CDR3nt: TGCGCCAGCAGCCAAGGACTAGCGGGAGGGCCTATCAGCACCGGGGAGCTGTTTTTT
CDR3aa: CASSQGLAGGPISTGELFF

abundance: -
j_gene: TRBJ2-5
v_gene: TRBV15
d_gene: TRBD2
CDR3nt: TGTGCCACCAGCAGAGATCGGAAGTCTAGCGGGAGGGAAGAGACCCAGTACTTC
CDR3aa: CATSRDRKSSGREETQYF

abundance: -
j_gene: TRBJ2-7
v_gene: TRBV3-1/TRBV3-2
d_gene: TRBD1
CDR3nt: TGTGCCAGCAGCCAAGCCCAGGGACAGGGAGACGAGCAGTACTTC
CDR3aa: CASSQAQGQGDEQYF

abundance: -
j_gene: TRBJ1-6
v_gene: TRBV2
d_gene: TRBD1
CDR3nt: TGTGCCAGCAGTGAGTACCAGGGGGCGAATTCACCCCTCCACTTT
CDR3aa: CASSEYQGANSPLHF

abundance: -
j_gene: TRBJ2-7
v_gene: TRBV11-2
d_gene: TRBD2
CDR3nt: TGTGCCAGCAGCTTATTAGCGGGAGGCTACGAGCAGTACTTC
CDR3aa: CASSLLAGGYEQYF

abundance: -
j_gene: TRBJ1-1
v_gene: TRBV5-6
d_gene: TRBD1
CDR3nt: TGTGCCAGCAGCTTGAGGGGGCCCGGGGGCACTGAAGCTTTCTTT
CDR3aa: CASSLRGPGGTEAFF

abundance: -
j_gene: TRBJ2-5
v_gene: TRBV30
d_gene: TRBD2
CDR3nt: TGTGCCTGGAGTGTACGCCTAGCGGGGGGGGAGACCCAGTACTTC
CDR3aa: CAWSVRLAGGETQYF

abundance: -
j_gene: TRBJ2-4
v_gene: TRBV15
d_gene: TRBD1
CDR3nt: TGTGCCACCAGCACCCGGACAGGGGGGAAAAACATTCAGTACTTC
CDR3aa: CATSTRTGGKNIQYF

abundance: -
j_gene: TRBJ2-7
v_gene: TRBV28
d_gene: TRBD1
CDR3nt: TGTGCCAGCAGGCGACAGGGGGCCCCCTACGAGCAGTACTTC
CDR3aa: CASRRQGAPYEQYF

abundance: -
j_gene: TRBJ2-3
v_gene: TRBV9
d_gene: -
CDR3nt: TGTGCCAGCAGCGTAGTAGGATGGGAGTACGGCACAGATACGCAGTATTTT
CDR3aa: CASSVVGWEYGTDTQYF

abundance: -
j_gene: TRBJ2-7
v_gene: TRBV7-2
d_gene: -
CDR3nt: TGTGCCAGCAGCTTAGAGACATCGCAGTACTTC
CDR3aa: CASSLETSQYF

abundance: once
j_gene: TRBJ2-2
v_gene: TRBV12-3/TRBV12-4
d_gene: -
CDR3nt: TGTGCCAGCACAGAGAACACCGGGGAGCTGTTTTTT
CDR3aa: CASTENTGELFF

abundance: -
j_gene: TRBJ1-3
v_gene: TRBV19
d_gene: -
CDR3nt: TGTGCCAGTAGTCGCGCGTCCTTCGGAAACACCATATATTTT
CDR3aa: CASSRASFGNTIYF